The 8 T cell receptor beta chains given below trace back to one sample, sequenced in a study of CXCR3-negative and CXCR3-positive naive CD8 T cells. The authors made the TRB cDNA libraries by 5' RACE using UMI labels. TCRdb reprocessed the 5' RACE reads and reports one entry per CDR3 protein, with no DNA. The specimen's table records approximately 88,000 distinct CDR3 sequences. Sequencing was done on a sample of naive CXCR3- CD8+ T cells from blood. Subset described: CD45RO-CCR7+CD27+CD95- naive CD8+ T cells lacking CXCR3 (TNR3-). The receptors stem from a human donor in good health. Some clones in this sample may be carry-over from other donors' samples.

V usage is TRBV5-4 and J usage is TRBJ2-1; TCRdb's D call of TRBD2 is untestable without DNA. Germline loops: CDR1 SGHNT, CDR2 YYREEE (reference sequence). The CDR3 length is 15 residues. CDR3 sequence: CASSTGLAGDNEQFF.

The rearrangement links TRBV7-9 to TRBJ2-3; the TCRdb call, TRBD1, lacks DNA for checking. This CDR3 contains 16 residues. The germline V gene has CDR1 SEHNR and CDR2 FQNEAQ (reference sequence). The CDR3: CASSLATGTWTDTQYF.

The rearrangement links TRBV29-1 to TRBJ1-1. Germline loops: CDR1 SQVTM, CDR2 ANQGSEA. This CDR3 spans 13 amino acids. This chain's CDR3 is CSVGFGGGTEAFF.

The rearrangement uses TRBV4-3 and TRBJ1-1. The CDR3 runs 16 residues. Germline CDR1 LGHNA, CDR2 YSLEER. The CDR3 is CASSQDNFLGNTEAFF.

The V call is TRBV5-1, the J call TRBJ1-1; checking the TCRdb D call of TRBD1 is not possible without DNA. CDR1 is SGHRS, CDR2 YFSETQ, per germline. This CDR3 has 13 residues. CDR3 region: CASSGQGTTEASF.

The chain carries TRBV4-1 and TRBJ2-1. Germline loops: CDR1 MGHRA, CDR2 YSYEKL. The CDR3 spans 13 residues. This CDR3 reads CASSQVGFGEQFF.

V and J are TRBV4-2 and TRBJ2-1; as DNA is missing, the TRBD2 call by TCRdb cannot be tested. Germline loops: CDR1 LGHNA, CDR2 YNFKEQ. CDR3 length: 16 residues. The CDR3 region is CASSQLPRGIGNEQFF.

This rearrangement joins TRBV5-6 to TRBJ1-6. Germline CDR1 is SGHDT and CDR2 is YYEEEE. This CDR3 comprises 14 residues. Here the CDR3 reads CASSLMGESSPLHF.